The 5 T cell receptor beta chains in this list originate from one sample, sequenced in a study of T cells after yellow fever vaccination. TCRdb re-called the 5' RACE reads through MiXCR, storing one row per CDR3 protein. The sample includes 450,000 to 600,000 distinct CDR3 sequences, less than 20% of them seen just once. This specimen was PBMCs, taken about 5 days after the first yellow fever vaccination. The source of these receptors is a man aged 18 to 30 who received the YFV17D yellow fever vaccine.

This clonotype was counted a few times. The V gene is TRBV4-3, the J gene TRBJ1-4; 7 positions match TRBD1. CDR1 and CDR2 from the germline V gene are LGHNA and YSLEER. V was clipped by 6 bases and J by 6 bases; unmatched bases: 19. The CDR3 covers 18 residues. The CDR3 reads CASRASSAGTAFHEKLFF. CDR3 in DNA: TGCGCCAGCAGAGCCTCTTCTGCCGGGACAGCGTTTCATGAAAAACTGTTTTTT.

This clonotype was found a few times. This chain connects TRBV4-3 to TRBJ1-1, with TRBD1 as a possible D gene (6 bases). Trimming stripped 2 bases from V and 5 bases from J, with 15 bases between. The CDR3 loop spans 15 amino acids. Germline lookup yields CDR1 LGHNA and CDR2 YSLEER. The chain's CDR3 is CASSQTTGSITEAFF. CDR3 in DNA: TGCGCCAGCAGCCAAACTACAGGGTCCATAACTGAAGCTTTCTTT.

The chain carries TRBV7-3 and TRBJ2-5, with 11 bases aligning to TRBD2. Germline trimming cut 3 bases from V and 6 bases from J; bases unmatched to any gene: 3. The CDR3 extends over 14 amino acids. The germline CDR1 and CDR2 sequences are SGHTA and FQGTGA. The CDR3 nucleotides are TGTGCCAGCAGCTTTAGCGGGGGGGGCCAGACCCAGTACTTC. Its translation is CASSFSGGGQTQYF.

V and J are TRBV10-3 and TRBJ2-3; possibly TRBD1 or TRBD2 for D (5 bases each). CDR1 is ENHRY, CDR2 SYGVKD, per germline. The CDR3 contains 13 residues. The germline V and J ends were trimmed by 8 bases and 1 base, with 10 bases remaining between them. CDR3 sequence reads: CAIGDGGTDTQYF. The CDR3 region has the DNA TGTGCCATCGGGGACGGTGGCACAGATACGCAGTATTTT.

This clonotype was counted at least ten times. This sequence joins TRBV30 and TRBJ1-5, with 7 bases matching TRBD1. The CDR3 extends over 15 amino acids. Germline-derived CDR1 and CDR2 are GTSNPN and SVGIG (reference sequence). V lost 0 bases, J lost 0 bases, and 2 bases stayed unmatched. The CDR3 coding sequence is TGTGCCTGGAGTGTACGACAGGGTAGCAATCAGCCCCAGCATTTT. Residues: CAWSVRQGSNQPQHF. Supplemented by reference TRBV30 and TRBJ1-5, the full variable domain reads SQTIHQWPATLVQPVGSPLSLECTVEGTSNPNLYWYRQAAGRGLQLLFYSVGIGQISSEVPQNLSASRPQDRQFILSSKKLLLSDSGFYLCAWSVRQGSNQPQHFGDGTRLSIL.